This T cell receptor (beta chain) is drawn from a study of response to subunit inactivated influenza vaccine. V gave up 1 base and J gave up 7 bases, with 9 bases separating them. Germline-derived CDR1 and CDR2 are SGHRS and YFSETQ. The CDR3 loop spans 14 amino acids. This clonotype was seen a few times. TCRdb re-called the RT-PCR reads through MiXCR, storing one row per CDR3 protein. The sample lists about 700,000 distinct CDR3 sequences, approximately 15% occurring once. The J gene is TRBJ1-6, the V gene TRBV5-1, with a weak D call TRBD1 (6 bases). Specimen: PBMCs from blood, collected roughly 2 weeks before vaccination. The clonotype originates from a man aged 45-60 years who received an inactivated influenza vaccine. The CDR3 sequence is CASSLIQGNSPLHF. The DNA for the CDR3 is TGCGCCAGCAGCTTGATACAGGGAAATTCACCCCTCCACTTT.